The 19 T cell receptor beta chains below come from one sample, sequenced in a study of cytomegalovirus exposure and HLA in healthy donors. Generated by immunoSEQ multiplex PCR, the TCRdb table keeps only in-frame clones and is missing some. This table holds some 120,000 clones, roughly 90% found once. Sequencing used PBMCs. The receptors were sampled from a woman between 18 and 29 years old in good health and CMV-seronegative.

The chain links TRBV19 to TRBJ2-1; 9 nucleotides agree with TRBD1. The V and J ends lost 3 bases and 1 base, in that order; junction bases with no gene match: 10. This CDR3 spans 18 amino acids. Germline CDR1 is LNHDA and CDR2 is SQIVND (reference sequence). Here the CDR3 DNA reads TGTGCCAGTAGTATGGTTTCGCCCGGGACAGGGTCCTACAATGAGCAGTTCTTC. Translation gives CASSMVSPGTGSYNEQFF. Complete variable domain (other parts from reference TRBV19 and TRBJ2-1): DGGITQSPKYLFRKEGQNVTLSCEQNLNHDAMYWYRQDPGQGLRLIYYSQIVNDFQKGDIAEGYSVSREKKESFPLTVTSAQKNPTAFYLCASSMVSPGTGSYNEQFFGPGTRLTVL.

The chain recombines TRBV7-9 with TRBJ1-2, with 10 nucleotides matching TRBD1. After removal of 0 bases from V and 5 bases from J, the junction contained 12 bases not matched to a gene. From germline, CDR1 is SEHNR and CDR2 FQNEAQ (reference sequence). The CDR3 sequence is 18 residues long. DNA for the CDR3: TGTGCCAGCAGCTTAGCTCCCGGACAGGGGGTTATGCGTTATGGCTACACCTTC. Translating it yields CASSLAPGQGVMRYGYTF.

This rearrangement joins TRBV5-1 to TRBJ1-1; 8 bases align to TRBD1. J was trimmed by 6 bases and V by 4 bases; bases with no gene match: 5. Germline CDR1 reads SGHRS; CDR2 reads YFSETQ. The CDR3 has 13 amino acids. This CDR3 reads CASSPQGAAEAFF. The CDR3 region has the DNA TGCGCCAGCAGCCCCCAGGGGGCGGCTGAAGCTTTCTTT.

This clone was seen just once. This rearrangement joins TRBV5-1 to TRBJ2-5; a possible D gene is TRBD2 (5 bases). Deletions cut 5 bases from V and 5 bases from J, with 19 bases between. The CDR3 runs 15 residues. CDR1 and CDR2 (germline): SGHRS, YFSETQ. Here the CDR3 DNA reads TGCGCCAGCAGTCCAAGCGGCGAAATTGAGGAGACCCAGTACTTC. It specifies CASSPSGEIEETQYF.

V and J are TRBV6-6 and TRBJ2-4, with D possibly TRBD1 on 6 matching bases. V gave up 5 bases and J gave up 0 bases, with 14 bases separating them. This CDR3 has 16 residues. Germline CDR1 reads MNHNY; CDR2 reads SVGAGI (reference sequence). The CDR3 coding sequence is TGTGCCAGCAGTCTAGGACAGTCGCTAGCCAAAAACATTCAGTACTTC. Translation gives CASSLGQSLAKNIQYF.

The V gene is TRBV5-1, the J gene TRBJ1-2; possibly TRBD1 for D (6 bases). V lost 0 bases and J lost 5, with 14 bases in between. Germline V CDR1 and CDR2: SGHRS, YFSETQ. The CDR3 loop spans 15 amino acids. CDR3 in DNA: TGCGCCAGCAGCTTGGATTGGGGGGGCCTATATGGCTACACCTTC. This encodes CASSLDWGGLYGYTF.

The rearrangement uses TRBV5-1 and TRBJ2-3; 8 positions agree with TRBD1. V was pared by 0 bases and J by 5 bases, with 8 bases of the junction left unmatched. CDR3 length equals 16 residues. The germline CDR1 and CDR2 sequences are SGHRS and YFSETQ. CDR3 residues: CASSLGGRGQGDTQYF. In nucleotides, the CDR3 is TGCGCCAGCAGCTTGGGCGGCAGGGGGCAAGGAGATACGCAGTATTTT.

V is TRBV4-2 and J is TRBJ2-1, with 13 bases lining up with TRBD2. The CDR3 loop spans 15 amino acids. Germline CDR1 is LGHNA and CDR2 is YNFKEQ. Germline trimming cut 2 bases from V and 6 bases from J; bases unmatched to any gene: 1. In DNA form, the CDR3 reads TGTGCCAGCAGCCAAACTAGCGGGGGGGCCAATGAGCAGTTCTTC. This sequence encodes CASSQTSGGANEQFF.

CDR3 sequence (DNA): TGTGCCTGGAGTGTACGGGGGGACATTCAGTACTTC. Residues: CAWSVRGDIQYF. The chain recombines TRBV30 with TRBJ2-4; 7 bases fit TRBD2. The CDR3 consists of 12 residues. Germline V gives CDR1 GTSNPN, CDR2 SVGIG (reference sequence). The V gene end was trimmed by 0 bases and the J gene end by 8 bases; junction bases not matched to a gene: 1.

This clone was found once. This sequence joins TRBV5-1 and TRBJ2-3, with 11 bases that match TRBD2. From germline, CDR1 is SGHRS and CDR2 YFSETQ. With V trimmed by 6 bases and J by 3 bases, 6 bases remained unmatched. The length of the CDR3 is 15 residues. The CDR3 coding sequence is TGCGCCAGCACTAGCGGGGGGATTTGGACAGATACGCAGTATTTT. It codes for CASTSGGIWTDTQYF. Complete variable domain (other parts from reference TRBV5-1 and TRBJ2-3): KAGVTQTPRYLIKTRGQQVTLSCSPISGHRSVSWYQQTPGQGLQFLFEYFSETQRNKGNFPGRFSGRQFSNSRSEMNVSTLELGDSALYLCASTSGGIWTDTQYFGPGTRLTVL.

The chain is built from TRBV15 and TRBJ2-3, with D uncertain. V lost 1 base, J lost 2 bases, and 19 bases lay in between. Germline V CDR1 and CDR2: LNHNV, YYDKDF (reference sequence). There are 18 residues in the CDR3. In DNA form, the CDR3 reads TGTGCCACCAGCAGAGCACCGGAGAGTTACACTTACACAGATACGCAGTATTTT. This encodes CATSRAPESYTYTDTQYF.

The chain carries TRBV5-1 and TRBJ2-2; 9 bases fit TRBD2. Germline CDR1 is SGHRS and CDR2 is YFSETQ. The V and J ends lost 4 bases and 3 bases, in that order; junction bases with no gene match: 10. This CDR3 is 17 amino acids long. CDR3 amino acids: CASSQGAAGGYTGELFF. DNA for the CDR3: TGCGCCAGCAGCCAAGGGGCAGCGGGGGGCTACACCGGGGAGCTGTTTTTT.

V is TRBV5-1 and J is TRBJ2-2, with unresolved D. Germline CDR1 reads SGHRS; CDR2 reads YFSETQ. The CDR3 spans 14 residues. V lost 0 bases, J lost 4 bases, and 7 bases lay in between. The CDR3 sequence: CASSLDSFTGELFF. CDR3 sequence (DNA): TGCGCCAGCAGCTTGGACAGTTTCACCGGGGAGCTGTTTTTT.

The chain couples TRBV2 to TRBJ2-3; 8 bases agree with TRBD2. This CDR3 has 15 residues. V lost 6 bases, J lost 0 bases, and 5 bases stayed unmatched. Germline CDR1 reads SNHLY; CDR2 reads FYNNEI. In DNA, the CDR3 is TGTGCCAGCAGGAGGGCGGGGGGCAGCACAGATACGCAGTATTTT. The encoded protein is CASRRAGGSTDTQYF.

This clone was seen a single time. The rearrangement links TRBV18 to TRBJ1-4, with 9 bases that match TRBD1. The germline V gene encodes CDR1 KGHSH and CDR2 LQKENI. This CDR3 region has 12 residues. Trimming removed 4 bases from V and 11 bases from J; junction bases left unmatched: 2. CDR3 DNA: TGTGCCAGCTCACGGGACAGGGATAAACTGTTTTTT. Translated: CASSRDRDKLFF.

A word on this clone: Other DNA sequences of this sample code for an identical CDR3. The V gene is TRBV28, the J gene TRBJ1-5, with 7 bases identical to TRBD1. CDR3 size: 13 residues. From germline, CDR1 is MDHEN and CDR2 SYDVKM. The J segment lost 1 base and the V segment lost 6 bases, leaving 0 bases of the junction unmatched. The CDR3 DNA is TGTGCCAGCAGACAGGGGAGCAATCAGCCCCAGCATTTT. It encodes CASRQGSNQPQHF.

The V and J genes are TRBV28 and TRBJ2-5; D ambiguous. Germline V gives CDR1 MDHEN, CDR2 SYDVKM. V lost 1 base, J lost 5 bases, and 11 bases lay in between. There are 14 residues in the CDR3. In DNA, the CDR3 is TGTGCCAGCAGTTTATTCGGTTACGCGGAGACCCAGTACTTC. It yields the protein CASSLFGYAETQYF.

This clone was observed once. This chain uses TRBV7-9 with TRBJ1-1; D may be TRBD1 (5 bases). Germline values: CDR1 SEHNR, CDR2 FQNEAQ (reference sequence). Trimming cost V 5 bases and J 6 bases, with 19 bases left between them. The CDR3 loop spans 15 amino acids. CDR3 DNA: TGTGCCAGCAGCGGCGTTGGGGGGGAGAAAGCTGAAGCTTTCTTT. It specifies CASSGVGGEKAEAFF.

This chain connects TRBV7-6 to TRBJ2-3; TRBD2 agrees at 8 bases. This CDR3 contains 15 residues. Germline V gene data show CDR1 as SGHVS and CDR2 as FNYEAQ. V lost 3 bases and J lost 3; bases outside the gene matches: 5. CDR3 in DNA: TGTGCCAGCAGCTTGGCGATAGCGGGAACAGATACGCAGTATTTT. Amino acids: CASSLAIAGTDTQYF.